The clone carrying this T cell receptor beta chain was seen only a few times. These data are taken from a study of read filtering for tumor transcriptome and immune sequencing. Turning to the study itself: Whole-transcriptome libraries were prepared after DNase treatment. TCR-mapped reads were about 4 to 11 million with IR-seq versus roughly 80 to 1,300 with RNA-seq.

From roughly 390 ng of RNA, a library with molecular barcoded alpha/delta and beta/gamma adaptors was made. TCRdb redid the calling of the reads with MiXCR, one entry per CDR3 protein. The table lists about 6,000 distinct CDR3 sequences, around 22% of them singletons. Germline V gene sequence: CDR1 LNHDA, CDR2 SQIVND (reference sequence). V dropped 1 base and J dropped 7 bases, with 11 bases sitting between them. The CDR3 covers 14 residues. V is TRBV19 and J is TRBJ2-4, with D perhaps given as TRBD1 or TRBD2 (5 bases each). Material for sequencing was a population of CD138-negative cells sorted from bone marrow. This TCR was recovered from a donor aged 40 or older with multiple myeloma. CDR3 in amino acids: CASSIGGKGNIQYF. The CDR3 DNA is TGTGCCAGTAGTATAGGGGGGAAGGGGAACATTCAGTACTTC.